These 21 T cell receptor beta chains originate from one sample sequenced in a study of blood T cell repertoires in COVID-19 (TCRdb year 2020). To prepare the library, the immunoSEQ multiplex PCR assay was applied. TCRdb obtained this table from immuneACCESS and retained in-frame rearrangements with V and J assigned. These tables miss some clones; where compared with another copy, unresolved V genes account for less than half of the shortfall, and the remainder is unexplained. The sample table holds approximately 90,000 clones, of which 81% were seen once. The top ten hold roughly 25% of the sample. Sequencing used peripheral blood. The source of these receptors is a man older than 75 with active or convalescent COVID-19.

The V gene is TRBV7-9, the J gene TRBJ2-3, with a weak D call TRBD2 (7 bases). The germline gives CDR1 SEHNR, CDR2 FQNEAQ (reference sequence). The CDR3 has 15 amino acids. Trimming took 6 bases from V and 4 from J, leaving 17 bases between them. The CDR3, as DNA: TGTGCCAGCAGTACCCGGGGGGCCCTCTCAGATACGCAGTATTTT. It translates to CASSTRGALSDTQYF.

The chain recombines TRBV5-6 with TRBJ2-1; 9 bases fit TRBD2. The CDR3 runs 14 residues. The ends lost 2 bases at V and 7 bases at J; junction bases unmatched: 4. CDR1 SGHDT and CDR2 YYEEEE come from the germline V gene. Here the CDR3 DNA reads TGTGCCAGCAGCTTTGCGGGGGGGCGGAATGAGCAGTTCTTC. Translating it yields CASSFAGGRNEQFF.

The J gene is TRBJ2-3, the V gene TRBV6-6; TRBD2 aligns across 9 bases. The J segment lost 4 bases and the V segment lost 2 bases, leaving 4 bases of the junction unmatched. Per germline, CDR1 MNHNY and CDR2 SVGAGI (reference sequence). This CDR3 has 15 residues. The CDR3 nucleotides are TGTGCCAGCAGTTACCATAGCGGGGGAGCAGATACGCAGTATTTT. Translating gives CASSYHSGGADTQYF.

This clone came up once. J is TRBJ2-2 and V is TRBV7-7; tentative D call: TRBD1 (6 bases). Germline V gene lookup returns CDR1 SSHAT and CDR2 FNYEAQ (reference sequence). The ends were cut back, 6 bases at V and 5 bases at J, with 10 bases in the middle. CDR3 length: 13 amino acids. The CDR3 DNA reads TGTGCCAGCAGTTTGGACAGAACCGGGGAGCTGTTTTTT. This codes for CASSLDRTGELFF.

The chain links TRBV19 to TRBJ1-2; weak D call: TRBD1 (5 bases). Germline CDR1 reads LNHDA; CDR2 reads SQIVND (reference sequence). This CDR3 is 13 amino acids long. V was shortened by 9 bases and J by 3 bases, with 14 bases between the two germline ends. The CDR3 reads CASQQDQDYGYTF. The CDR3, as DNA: TGTGCCAGCCAACAGGATCAGGACTATGGCTACACCTTC.

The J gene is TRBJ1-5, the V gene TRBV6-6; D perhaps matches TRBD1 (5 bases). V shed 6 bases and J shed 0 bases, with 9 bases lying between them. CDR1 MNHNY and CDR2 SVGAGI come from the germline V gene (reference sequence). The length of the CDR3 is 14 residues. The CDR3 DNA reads TGTGCCAGCAGGCCCGGGGGTAGCAATCAGCCCCAGCATTTT. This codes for CASRPGGSNQPQHF.

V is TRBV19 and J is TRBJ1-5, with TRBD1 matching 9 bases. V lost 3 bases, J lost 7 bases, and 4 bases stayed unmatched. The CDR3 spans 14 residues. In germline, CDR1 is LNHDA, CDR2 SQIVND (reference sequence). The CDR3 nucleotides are TGTGCCAGTAGTATGGGACAGGGAGGACAGCCCCAGCATTTT. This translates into CASSMGQGGQPQHF.

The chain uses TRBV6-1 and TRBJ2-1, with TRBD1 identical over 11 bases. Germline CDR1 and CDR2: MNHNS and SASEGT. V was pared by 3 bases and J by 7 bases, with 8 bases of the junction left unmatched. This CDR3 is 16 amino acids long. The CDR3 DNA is TGTGCCAGCAGTGAGAACCTTGGACAGGGGGCGAATGAGCAGTTCTTC. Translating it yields CASSENLGQGANEQFF.

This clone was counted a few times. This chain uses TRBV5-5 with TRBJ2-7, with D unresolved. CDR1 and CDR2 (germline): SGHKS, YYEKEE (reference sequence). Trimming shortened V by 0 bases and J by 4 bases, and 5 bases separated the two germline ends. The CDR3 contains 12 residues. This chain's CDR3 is CASSLGTYEQYF. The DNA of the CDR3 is TGTGCCAGCAGCTTGGGTACTTACGAGCAGTACTTC.

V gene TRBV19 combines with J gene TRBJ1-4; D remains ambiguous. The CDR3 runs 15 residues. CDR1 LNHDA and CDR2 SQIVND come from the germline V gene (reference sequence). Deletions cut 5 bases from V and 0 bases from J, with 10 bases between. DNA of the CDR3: TGTGCCAGTAGTCCCCTAGGAACAACTAATGAAAAACTGTTTTTT. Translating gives CASSPLGTTNEKLFF.

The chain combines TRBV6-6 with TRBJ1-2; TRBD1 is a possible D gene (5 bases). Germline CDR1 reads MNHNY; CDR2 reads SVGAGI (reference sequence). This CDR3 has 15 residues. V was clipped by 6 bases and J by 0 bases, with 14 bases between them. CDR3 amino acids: CASSQAGSANYGYTF. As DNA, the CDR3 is TGTGCCAGCAGCCAAGCAGGGTCAGCTAACTATGGCTACACCTTC.

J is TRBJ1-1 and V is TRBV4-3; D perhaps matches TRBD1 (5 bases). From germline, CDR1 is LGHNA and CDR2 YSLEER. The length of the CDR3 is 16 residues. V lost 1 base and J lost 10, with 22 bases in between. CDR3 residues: CASSQGAHMRGARAFF. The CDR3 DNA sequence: TGCGCCAGCAGCCAAGGTGCACATATGCGTGGGGCGCGAGCTTTCTTT.

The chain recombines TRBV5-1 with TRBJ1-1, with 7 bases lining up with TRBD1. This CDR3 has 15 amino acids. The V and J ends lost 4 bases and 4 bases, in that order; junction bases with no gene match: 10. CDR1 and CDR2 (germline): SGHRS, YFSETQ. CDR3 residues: CASSPYADRATEAFF. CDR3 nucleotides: TGCGCCAGCAGCCCCTACGCCGACAGGGCCACTGAAGCTTTCTTT.

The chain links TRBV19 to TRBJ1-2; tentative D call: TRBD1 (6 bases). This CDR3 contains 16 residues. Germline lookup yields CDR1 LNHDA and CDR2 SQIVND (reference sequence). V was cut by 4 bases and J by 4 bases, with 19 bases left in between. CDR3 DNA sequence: TGTGCCAGTAGTACCCTAATCCCAGGGGTAGGCTATGGCTACACCTTC. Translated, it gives CASSTLIPGVGYGYTF. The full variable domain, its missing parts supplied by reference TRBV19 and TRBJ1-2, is DGGITQSPKYLFRKEGQNVTLSCEQNLNHDAMYWYRQDPGQGLRLIYYSQIVNDFQKGDIAEGYSVSREKKESFPLTVTSAQKNPTAFYLCASSTLIPGVGYGYTFGSGTRLTVV.

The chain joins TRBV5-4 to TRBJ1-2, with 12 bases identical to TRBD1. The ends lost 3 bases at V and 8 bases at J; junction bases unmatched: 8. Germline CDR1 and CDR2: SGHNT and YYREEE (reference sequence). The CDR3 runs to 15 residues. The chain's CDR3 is CASSYTGTGGRGYTF. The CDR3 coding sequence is TGTGCCAGCAGCTATACAGGGACAGGGGGCCGAGGCTACACCTTC.

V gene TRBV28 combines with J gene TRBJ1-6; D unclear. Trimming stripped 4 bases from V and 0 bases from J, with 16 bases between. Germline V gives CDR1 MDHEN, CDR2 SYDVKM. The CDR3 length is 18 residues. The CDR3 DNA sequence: TGTGCCAGCAGTTCCCCAAGGAGCCTTAGCTCCTATAATTCACCCCTCCACTTT. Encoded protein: CASSSPRSLSSYNSPLHF.

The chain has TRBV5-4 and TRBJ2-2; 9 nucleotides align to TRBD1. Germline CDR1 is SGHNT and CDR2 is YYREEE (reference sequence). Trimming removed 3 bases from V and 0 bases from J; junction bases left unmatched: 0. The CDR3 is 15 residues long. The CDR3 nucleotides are TGTGCCAGCAGCTGGGACAGGGCGAACACCGGGGAGCTGTTTTTT. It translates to CASSWDRANTGELFF.

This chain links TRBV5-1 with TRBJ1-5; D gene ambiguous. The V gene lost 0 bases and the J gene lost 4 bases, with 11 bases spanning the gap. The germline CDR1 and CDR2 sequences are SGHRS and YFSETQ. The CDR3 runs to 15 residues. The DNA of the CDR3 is TGCGCCAGCAGCTTGGACGGGGATAGTAATCAGCCCCAGCATTTT. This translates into CASSLDGDSNQPQHF.

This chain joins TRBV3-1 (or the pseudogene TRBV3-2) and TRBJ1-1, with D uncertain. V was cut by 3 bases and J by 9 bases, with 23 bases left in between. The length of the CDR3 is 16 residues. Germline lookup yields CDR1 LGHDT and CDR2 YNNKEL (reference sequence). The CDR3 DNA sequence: TGTGCCAGCAGCCACGTCCGGCGGGCTGGAGCTAGAAAAGCTTTCTTT. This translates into CASSHVRRAGARKAFF.

CDR3 DNA: TGCGCCAGCAGCTTGGAGGGAGCGAACAATGAGCAGTTCTTC. Its translation: CASSLEGANNEQFF. The chain joins TRBV5-1 to TRBJ2-1; D perhaps matches TRBD2 (5 bases). With 0 bases removed from V and 5 bases from J, the gap between germline ends came to 9 bases. Germline-derived CDR1 and CDR2 are SGHRS and YFSETQ. The CDR3 has 14 amino acids.

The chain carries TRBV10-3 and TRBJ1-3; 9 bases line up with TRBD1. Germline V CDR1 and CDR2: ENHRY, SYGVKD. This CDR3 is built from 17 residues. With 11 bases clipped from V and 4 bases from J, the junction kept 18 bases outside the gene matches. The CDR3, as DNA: TGTGCCGTCCAGCCGGGACAGGGTAATACGAGGGGAAACACCATATATTTT. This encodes CAVQPGQGNTRGNTIYF.